This T cell receptor beta chain is drawn from a study of blood T cell repertoires in COVID-19. As for the study in general: From T cells, B-cell-depleted T cells, or PBMCs came the material, which was cDNA or gDNA.

Seattle cases were enrolled at active infection and followed longitudinally. This CDR3 is built from 15 residues. The germline gives CDR1 SGDLS, CDR2 YYNGEE. With 3 bases clipped from V and 9 bases from J, the junction kept 12 bases outside the gene matches. The table lists this clone with a few counts. Repertoires were generated with immunoSEQ multiplex PCR, while TCRdb's copy carries only in-frame clones and drops some. The sample includes 84,000 or so clones, roughly 74% seen only once; the top ten take more than 6%. Sequenced: peripheral blood. This receptor was obtained from a man in his 70s with COVID-19, enrolled during active disease. The rearrangement links TRBV9 to TRBJ2-1, with 7 nucleotides matching TRBD2. The CDR3 here is CASSAAGAGVGEQFF. DNA for the CDR3: TGTGCCAGCAGCGCCGCGGGCGCGGGAGTTGGTGAGCAGTTCTTC.